This entry is about one T cell receptor (beta chain). This entry comes from a study of blood T cell repertoires in COVID-19. Looking at the study overall: PBMCs, B-cell-depleted T cells, or T cells provided the cDNA or gDNA that made up the material.

The authors' processing: Reference gene primer amplification yielded estimated nucleated cell counts. Repertoires were generated with immunoSEQ multiplex PCR, while TCRdb's copy carries only in-frame clones and drops some. V, J and clone size are those of that table, while D and trimming were read from the DNA. This sample has approximately 90,000 clones, with about 79% found just once. Input material: peripheral blood. This clonotype originated in a man in his sixties with acute or convalescent COVID-19.

CDR3 DNA sequence: TGCAGCGTTCGCAACAGGGGAACCTACAATGAGCAGTTCTTC. As protein: CSVRNRGTYNEQFF. This chain joins TRBV29-1 and TRBJ2-1; 7 bases agree with TRBD1. The CDR3 consists of 14 residues. The V gene's germline CDR1 is SQVTM and CDR2 ANQGSEA. V lost 5 bases, J lost 2 bases, and 6 bases stayed unmatched.